This T cell receptor beta chain was recovered during a study of cytomegalovirus exposure and HLA in healthy donors. Study as a whole: Genotyping showed less than 85% of fewer than 500 donors falling in the Caucasian-associated ancestry cluster. Study results and limitations: Analysis was performed later, and it showed HLA-associated TCR beta chains to be more clonally expanded than equally common others. Researchers reportedly found TCR beta sequences accurately predicted most subjects' HLA-A and HLA-B alleles.

This clone was detected only a few times. The antigen remains undetermined. 13 Jbeta primers and 60 Vbeta primers were used for the PCR. Repertoires were generated with immunoSEQ multiplex PCR, while TCRdb's copy carries only in-frame clones and drops some. Of about 120,000 clones in the sample, 10% to 13% are singletons; the top ten hold roughly 4.2%. The clonotype comes from a woman aged 18-29 years in good health and CMV-seropositive. Sequencing input: PBMCs.

CDR3 bases: TGTGCCAGCAGTGAAAGTTTACGGCAGGGCGAAACTGAAGCTTTCTTT. This translates into CASSESLRQGETEAFF. The chain has TRBV25-1 and TRBJ1-1, with D tentatively TRBD1 (5 bases). This CDR3 spans 16 amino acids. Trimming stripped 2 bases from V and 5 bases from J, with 18 bases between. Per the germline V gene, CDR1 is MGHDK and CDR2 is SYGVNS.